What follows are 23 T cell receptor beta chains derived from one specimen sequenced in a study of blood T cell repertoires in COVID-19. The assay was immunoSEQ multiplex PCR, and TCRdb's table has in-frame clones only and misses some. The sample includes more than 250,000 clones, roughly 85% of them seen just once. The material sequenced was PBMCs or T cells enriched from blood (not recorded which). All receptors come from a woman younger than 45 who had recovered from COVID-19.

V gene TRBV18 combines with J gene TRBJ1-5; possible D gene TRBD1, 6 bases. The V end was cut by 2 bases, the J end by 4 bases, with 12 bases between. The CDR3 spans 15 residues. Germline CDR1 reads KGHSH; CDR2 reads LQKENI. DNA for the CDR3: TGTGCCAGCTCACCATACAGGGCGAAAAATCAGCCCCAGCATTTT. Its protein product is CASSPYRAKNQPQHF.

This clone was observed a single time. This rearrangement joins TRBV2 to TRBJ1-2; D gene uncertain. CDR1 is SNHLY and CDR2 is FYNNEI in the germline V gene. V lost 6 bases to trimming and J lost 8 bases, with 16 bases between them. The CDR3 length is 13 residues. CDR3 protein: CASSLRGSVGYTF. CDR3 nucleotide sequence: TGTGCCAGCAGCCTCCGGGGTAGCGTGGGCTACACCTTC.

The V call is TRBV2, the J call TRBJ1-3; weak D call: TRBD1 (6 bases). Germline-derived CDR1 and CDR2 are SNHLY and FYNNEI. V dropped 10 bases and J dropped 0 bases, with 22 bases sitting between them. The CDR3 has 17 residues. CDR3 in DNA: TGTGCCACCATGGGGGCGGCCATCTTTAGCTCTGGAAACACCATATATTTT. Translated: CATMGAAIFSSGNTIYF.

The gene calls are TRBV19 and TRBJ2-7; 7 bases line up with TRBD1. The CDR3 is made up of 14 amino acids. Germline lookup yields CDR1 LNHDA and CDR2 SQIVND (reference sequence). With V trimmed by 4 bases and J by 1 base, 4 bases remained unmatched. CDR3 in amino acids: CASSRDRVSYEQYF. CDR3 in DNA: TGTGCCAGTAGTAGAGACAGGGTATCCTACGAGCAGTACTTC.

This sequence joins TRBV5-1 and TRBJ1-1; D remains unclear. V was cut by 4 bases and J by 4 bases, with 17 bases left in between. CDR1 and CDR2 (germline): SGHRS, YFSETQ. The CDR3 is made up of 15 amino acids. CDR3 sequence reads: CASSAGGVLGTEAFF. CDR3 coding DNA: TGCGCCAGCAGCGCTGGCGGGGTGTTAGGCACTGAAGCTTTCTTT. Variable domain in full (rest from reference TRBV5-1 and TRBJ1-1): KAGVTQTPRYLIKTRGQQVTLSCSPISGHRSVSWYQQTPGQGLQFLFEYFSETQRNKGNFPGRFSGRQFSNSRSEMNVSTLELGDSALYLCASSAGGVLGTEAFFGQGTRLTVV.

This clone was observed a single time. This chain joins TRBV7-2 and TRBJ1-5, with a possible D match to TRBD1 (5 bases). Germline lookup yields CDR1 SGHTA and CDR2 FQGNSA. V shed 5 bases and J shed 2 bases, with 13 bases lying between them. This CDR3 is 15 amino acids long. CDR3 protein: CASSVDPGGNQPQHF. Written as DNA, the CDR3 is TGTGCCAGCAGCGTAGACCCGGGGGGCAATCAGCCCCAGCATTTT.

This clone has just one count. This chain links TRBV9 with TRBJ1-3; D is uncertain. V was pared by 0 bases and J by 0 bases, with 10 bases between. The CDR3 has 16 residues. Per germline, CDR1 SGDLS and CDR2 YYNGEE. The CDR3 region has the DNA TGTGCCAGCAGCGTAGGTAACAGTCTCTCTGGAAACACCATATATTTT. Translated, it gives CASSVGNSLSGNTIYF. The whole variable domain, remainder taken from reference TRBV9 and TRBJ1-3, is DSGVTQTPKHLITATGQRVTLRCSPRSGDLSVYWYQQSLDQGLQFLIQYYNGEERAKGNILERFSAQQFPDLHSELNLSSLELGDSALYFCASSVGNSLSGNTIYFGEGSWLTVV.

This chain connects TRBV27 to TRBJ1-2; D remains ambiguous. From germline, CDR1 is MNHEY and CDR2 SMNVEV (reference sequence). The CDR3 covers 15 residues. V gave up 6 bases and J gave up 7 bases, with 21 bases separating them. CDR3 nucleotides: TGTGCCAGCAGGCCGGCTACAGTACGTTCTACTGGCTACACCTTC. Translated: CASRPATVRSTGYTF.

The chain uses TRBV24-1 and TRBJ1-4, with 7 positions matching TRBD1. CDR3 length: 18 residues. From germline, CDR1 is KGHDR and CDR2 SFDVKD. V shed 12 bases and J 2 bases; nucleotides not matched to a gene: 20. The CDR3 nucleotides read TGTGCCCCAATGAAAAGGGATTTGAGGGGGCTGACTAATGAAAAACTGTTTTTT. Amino acids: CAPMKRDLRGLTNEKLFF.

The V gene is TRBV2, the J gene TRBJ1-5; TRBD1 is a possible D gene (5 bases). Germline CDR1 is SNHLY and CDR2 is FYNNEI. Trimming stripped 2 bases from V and 6 bases from J, with 11 bases between. This CDR3 region has 14 residues. The CDR3 nucleotides read TGTGCCAGCAGTGAAAAGGGGAGGGGTCAGCCCCAGCATTTT. Protein product: CASSEKGRGQPQHF. The variable domain in full, with the rest retrieved from reference TRBV2 and TRBJ1-5, is EPEVTQTPSHQVTQMGQEVILRCVPISNHLYFYWYRQILGQKVEFLVSFYNNEISEKSEIFDDQFSVERPDGSNFTLKIRSTKLEDSAMYFCASSEKGRGQPQHFGDGTRLSIL.

This rearrangement joins TRBV5-5 to TRBJ1-2, with D possibly being TRBD1 (5 bases). With 0 bases removed from V and 6 bases from J, the gap between germline ends came to 6 bases. Germline V gives CDR1 SGHKS, CDR2 YYEKEE (reference sequence). This CDR3 has 12 residues. The CDR3 DNA reads as TGTGCCAGCAGCTTGGCAGGGCATGGCTACACCTTC. Protein: CASSLAGHGYTF.

This clone came up once. This chain uses TRBV30 with TRBJ2-3, with D uncertain. The V end was cut by 2 bases, the J end by 1 base, with 16 bases between. Germline V lookup: CDR1 GTSNPN, CDR2 SVGIG (reference sequence). This CDR3 spans 16 amino acids. In nucleotides, the CDR3 is TGTGCCTGGAGTCTTGGGCATGCCTTACGCACAGATACGCAGTATTTT. Translation: CAWSLGHALRTDTQYF.

This rearrangement joins TRBV5-8 to TRBJ1-6, with TRBD1 identical over 9 bases. With V trimmed by 4 bases and J by 5 bases, 4 bases remained unmatched. Germline assignment: CDR1 SGHTS and CDR2 YDEGEE. The CDR3 consists of 15 residues. The CDR3 sequence is CASSLRTGDNSPLHF. CDR3 in DNA: TGTGCCAGCAGCCTCCGGACAGGGGATAATTCACCCCTCCACTTT.

The chain couples TRBV20-1 to TRBJ2-7, with a weak D call TRBD2 (6 bases). Germline CDR1 is DFQATT and CDR2 is SNEGSKA (reference sequence). The CDR3 totals 10 residues. V lost 3 bases and J lost 6, with 6 bases in between. CDR3 residues: CSASGGEQYF. The CDR3 coding sequence is TGCAGTGCTAGCGGGGGCGAGCAGTACTTC.

The V and J genes are TRBV14 and TRBJ2-7, with unresolved D. The germline V gene encodes CDR1 SGHDN and CDR2 FVKESK. CDR3 length: 14 amino acids. Trimming took off 3 bases at V and 3 bases at J, with 12 bases between the two ends. Written as DNA, the CDR3 is TGTGCCAGCAGCCATCCGCTTACTTACTACGAGCAGTACTTC. Its translation is CASSHPLTYYEQYF.

The genes are TRBV5-8 and TRBJ1-1, with TRBD1 matching over 9 bases. Trimming at V came to 3 bases and at J to 13 bases, leaving 13 bases not matched to a gene. This CDR3 is 14 amino acids long. The germline gives CDR1 SGHTS, CDR2 YDEGEE. Here the CDR3 reads CASSSFRTGAHGFF. Written as DNA, the CDR3 is TGTGCCAGCAGCTCGTTCCGGACAGGGGCGCACGGTTTCTTT.

The J gene is TRBJ2-2, the V gene TRBV6-5; 8 bases are shared with TRBD2. Germline V gene data show CDR1 as MNHEY and CDR2 as SVGAGI. CDR3 length equals 14 residues. V was clipped by 10 bases and J by 5 bases; unmatched bases: 9. The CDR3 sequence: CAISGLGTTGELFF. The CDR3 DNA reads TGTGCCATCTCGGGACTAGGGACGACCGGGGAGCTGTTTTTT.

This chain links TRBV2 with TRBJ2-1, with 12 bases fitting TRBD2. CDR3 length: 14 residues. J gave up 4 bases and V 6 bases, and 1 base lay outside the gene matches. From germline, CDR1 is SNHLY and CDR2 FYNNEI. The CDR3 is CASRTSGGYNEQFF. The CDR3 bases are TGTGCCAGCAGGACTAGCGGGGGATACAATGAGCAGTTCTTC.

This clone was recorded only once. The same CDR3 arises from other DNA sequences in this sample as well. This chain joins TRBV4-2 and TRBJ1-1, with TRBD1 as a possible D gene (5 bases). V was cut by 0 bases and J by 5 bases, with 7 bases left in between. Germline V gene lookup returns CDR1 LGHNA and CDR2 YNFKEQ. The CDR3 is 13 residues long. In DNA form, the CDR3 reads TGTGCCAGCAGCCAAGATGGGGGGACTGAAGCTTTCTTT. It specifies CASSQDGGTEAFF.

The chain has TRBV4-1 and TRBJ1-5; D is uncertain. CDR3 length: 13 residues. Germline lookup yields CDR1 MGHRA and CDR2 YSYEKL. The germline V and J ends were trimmed by 1 base and 5 bases, with 6 bases remaining between them. CDR3 loop: CASSQGQDQPQHF. The CDR3, as DNA: TGCGCCAGCAGCCAAGGGCAGGATCAGCCCCAGCATTTT.

This chain uses TRBV3-1 (or the pseudogene TRBV3-2) with TRBJ2-6; D not resolved. This CDR3 has 14 amino acids. From germline, CDR1 is LGHDT and CDR2 YNNKEL (reference sequence). The V end lost 0 bases, the J end lost 5 bases, and 5 bases lay between the germline ends. DNA for the CDR3: TGTGCCAGCAGCCAAGATGGCTGGGCCAACGTCCTGACTTTC. Translating gives CASSQDGWANVLTF.

This clone appeared once. V and J are TRBV27 and TRBJ2-7, with D possibly matching TRBD1 (5 bases). The V gene lost 6 bases and the J gene lost 2 bases, with 8 bases spanning the gap. The germline V gene has CDR1 MNHEY and CDR2 SMNVEV (reference sequence). CDR3 length: 12 amino acids. The CDR3 DNA is TGTGCCAGCAGGGACAACACCTACGAGCAGTACTTC. It specifies CASRDNTYEQYF.

Of note for this clone: At the DNA level, this CDR3 is encoded by other sequences in the same sample as well. V gene TRBV7-2 combines with J gene TRBJ1-4, with D maybe TRBD1 (6 bases). From germline, CDR1 is SGHTA and CDR2 FQGNSA. The CDR3 is 15 residues long. The germline V and J ends were trimmed by 5 bases and 5 bases, with 15 bases remaining between them. CDR3 amino acids: CASSPQTGLNEKLFF. The DNA for the CDR3 is TGTGCCAGCAGCCCGCAGACAGGCCTAAATGAAAAACTGTTTTTT.